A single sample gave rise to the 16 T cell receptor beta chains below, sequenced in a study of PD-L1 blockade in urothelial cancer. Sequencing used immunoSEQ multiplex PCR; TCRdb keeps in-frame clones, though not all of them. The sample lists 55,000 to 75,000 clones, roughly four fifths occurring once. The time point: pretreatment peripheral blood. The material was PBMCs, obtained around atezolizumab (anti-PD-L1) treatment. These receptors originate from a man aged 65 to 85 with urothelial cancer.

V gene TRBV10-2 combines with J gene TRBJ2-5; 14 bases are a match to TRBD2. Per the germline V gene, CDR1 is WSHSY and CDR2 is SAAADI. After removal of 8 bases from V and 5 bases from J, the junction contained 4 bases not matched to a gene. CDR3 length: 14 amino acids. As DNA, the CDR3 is TGCGCCAGCGGGACTAGCGGGAGTAGCGAGACCCAGTACTTC. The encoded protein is CASGTSGSSETQYF.

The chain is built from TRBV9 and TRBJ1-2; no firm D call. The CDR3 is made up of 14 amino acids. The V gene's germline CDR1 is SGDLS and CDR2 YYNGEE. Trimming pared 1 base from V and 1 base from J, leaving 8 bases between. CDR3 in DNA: TGTGCCAGCAGCGTATCCGGGGTTAACTATGGCTACACCTTC. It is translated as CASSVSGVNYGYTF.

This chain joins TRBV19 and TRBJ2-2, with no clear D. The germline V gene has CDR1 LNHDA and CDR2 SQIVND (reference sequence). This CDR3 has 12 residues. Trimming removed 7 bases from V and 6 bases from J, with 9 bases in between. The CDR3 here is CASKQTAGELFF. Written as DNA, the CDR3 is TGTGCCAGTAAACAGACGGCCGGGGAGCTGTTTTTT.

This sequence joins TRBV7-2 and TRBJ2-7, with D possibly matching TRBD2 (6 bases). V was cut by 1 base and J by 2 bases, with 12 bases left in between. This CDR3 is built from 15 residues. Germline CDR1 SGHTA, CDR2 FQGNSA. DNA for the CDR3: TGTGCCAGCAGCTTAGAAGGTAGCGGCCCCTACGAGCAGTACTTC. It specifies CASSLEGSGPYEQYF.

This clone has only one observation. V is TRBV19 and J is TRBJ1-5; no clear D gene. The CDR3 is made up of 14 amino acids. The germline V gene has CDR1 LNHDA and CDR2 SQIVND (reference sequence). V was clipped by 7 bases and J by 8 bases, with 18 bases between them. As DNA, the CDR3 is TGTGCCAGTACAGGCGCGTCCCACGGAAAGCCCCAGCATTTT. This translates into CASTGASHGKPQHF. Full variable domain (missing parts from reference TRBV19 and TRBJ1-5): DGGITQSPKYLFRKEGQNVTLSCEQNLNHDAMYWYRQDPGQGLRLIYYSQIVNDFQKGDIAEGYSVSREKKESFPLTVTSAQKNPTAFYLCASTGASHGKPQHFGDGTRLSIL.

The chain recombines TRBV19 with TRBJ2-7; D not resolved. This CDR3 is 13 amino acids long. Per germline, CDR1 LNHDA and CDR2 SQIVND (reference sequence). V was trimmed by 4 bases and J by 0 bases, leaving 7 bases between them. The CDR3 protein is CASSKAASYEQYF. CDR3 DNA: TGTGCCAGTAGTAAGGCGGCCTCCTACGAGCAGTACTTC. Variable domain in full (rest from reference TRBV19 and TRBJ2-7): DGGITQSPKYLFRKEGQNVTLSCEQNLNHDAMYWYRQDPGQGLRLIYYSQIVNDFQKGDIAEGYSVSREKKESFPLTVTSAQKNPTAFYLCASSKAASYEQYFGPGTRLTVT.

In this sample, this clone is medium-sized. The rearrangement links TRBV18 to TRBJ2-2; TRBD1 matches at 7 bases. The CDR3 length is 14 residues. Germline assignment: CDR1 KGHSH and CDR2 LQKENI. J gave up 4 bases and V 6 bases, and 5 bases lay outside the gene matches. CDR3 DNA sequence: TGTGCCAGCTCGGGAACAGGGGCCACCGGGGAGCTGTTTTTT. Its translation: CASSGTGATGELFF.

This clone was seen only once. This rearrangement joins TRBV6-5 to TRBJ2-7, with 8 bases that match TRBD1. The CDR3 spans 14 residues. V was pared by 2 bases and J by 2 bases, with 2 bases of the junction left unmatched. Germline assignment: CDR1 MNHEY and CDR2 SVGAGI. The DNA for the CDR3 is TGTGCCAGCAGTTACGACAGGGGAGCCTACGAGCAGTACTTC. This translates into CASSYDRGAYEQYF.

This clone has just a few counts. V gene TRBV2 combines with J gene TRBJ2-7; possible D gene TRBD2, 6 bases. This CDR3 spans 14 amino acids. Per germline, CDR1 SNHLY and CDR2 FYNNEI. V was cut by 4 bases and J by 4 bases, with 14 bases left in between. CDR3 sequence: CASSAIGSEYEQYF. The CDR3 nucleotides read TGTGCCAGCAGTGCTATCGGGAGTGAATACGAGCAGTACTTC.

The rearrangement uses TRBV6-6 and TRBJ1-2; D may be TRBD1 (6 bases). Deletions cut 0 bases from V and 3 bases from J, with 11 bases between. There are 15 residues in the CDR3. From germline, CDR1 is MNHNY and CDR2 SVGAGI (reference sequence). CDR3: CASSYSAGEDYGYTF. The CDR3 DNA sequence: TGTGCCAGCAGTTACTCCGCAGGGGAAGACTATGGCTACACCTTC.

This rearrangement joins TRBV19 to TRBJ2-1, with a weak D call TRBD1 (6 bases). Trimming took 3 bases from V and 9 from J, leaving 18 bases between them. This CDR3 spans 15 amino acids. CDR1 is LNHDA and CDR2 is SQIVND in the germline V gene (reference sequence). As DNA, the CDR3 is TGTGCCAGTAGTATGTCTAGGGCCCGAGGGGGTGAGCAGTTCTTC. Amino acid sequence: CASSMSRARGGEQFF. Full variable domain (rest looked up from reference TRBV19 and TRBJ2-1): DGGITQSPKYLFRKEGQNVTLSCEQNLNHDAMYWYRQDPGQGLRLIYYSQIVNDFQKGDIAEGYSVSREKKESFPLTVTSAQKNPTAFYLCASSMSRARGGEQFFGPGTRLTVL.

Here the CDR3 DNA reads TGTGCCAGCAGCCTCCGGACAGGGAATGAAGCTTTCTTT. It specifies CASSLRTGNEAFF. V and J are TRBV7-9 and TRBJ1-1; 8 positions agree with TRBD1. V gave up 5 bases and J gave up 7 bases; unmatched junction bases: 6. CDR3 length equals 13 residues. CDR1 is SEHNR and CDR2 is FQNEAQ in the germline V gene (reference sequence).

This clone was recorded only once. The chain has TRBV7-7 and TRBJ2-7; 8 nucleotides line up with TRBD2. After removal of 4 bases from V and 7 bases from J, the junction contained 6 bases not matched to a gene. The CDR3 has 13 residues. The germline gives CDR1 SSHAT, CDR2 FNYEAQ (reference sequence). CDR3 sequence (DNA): TGTGCCAGCAGCTCGACTAGCGCGGGGGAGCAGTACTTC. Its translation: CASSSTSAGEQYF.

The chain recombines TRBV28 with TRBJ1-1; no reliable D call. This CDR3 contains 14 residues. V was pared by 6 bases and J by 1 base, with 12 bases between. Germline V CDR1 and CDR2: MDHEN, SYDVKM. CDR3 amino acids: CASRIVTANTEAFF. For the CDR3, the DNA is TGTGCCAGCAGAATCGTCACAGCGAACACTGAAGCTTTCTTT.

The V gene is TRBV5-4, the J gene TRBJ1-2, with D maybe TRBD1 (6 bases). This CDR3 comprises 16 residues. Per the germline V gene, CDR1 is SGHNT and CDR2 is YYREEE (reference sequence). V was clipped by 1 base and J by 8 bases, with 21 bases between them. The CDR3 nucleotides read TGTGCCAGCAGCTTGTTCCAGGGGAGCTTTATAGGAGGCTACACCTTC. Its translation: CASSLFQGSFIGGYTF.

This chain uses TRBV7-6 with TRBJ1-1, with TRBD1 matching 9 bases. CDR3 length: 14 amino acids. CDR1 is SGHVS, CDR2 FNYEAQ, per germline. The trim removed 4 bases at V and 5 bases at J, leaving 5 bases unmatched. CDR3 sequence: CASSSGTGYTEAFF. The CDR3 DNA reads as TGTGCCAGCAGCTCCGGGACAGGGTATACTGAAGCTTTCTTT.